This TCR beta chain came from a study of response to subunit inactivated influenza vaccine (dated by TCRdb to the late 2010s). Study-wide context: The study used deep quantitative T cell receptor repertoire profiling to track responses to a trivalent subunit inactivated influenza vaccine.

The library relied on RT-PCR. Sequenced on an Illumina HiSeq 2500. The raw public reads went through TCRdb reprocessing: fastp at Q25, MiXCR clone calling, in-frame beta chains kept. Under each unique CDR3 protein, matching rows form one entry showing the most common genes and DNA. This sample is represented by about 500,000 distinct CDR3 sequences; more than 15% of them were singletons. The ten largest clones represent approximately 3% of the sample. The CDR3 measures 14 amino acids from cysteine to phenylalanine. The CDR3 DNA has 42 bases and is translated from base 1. V gives up 4 bases and J gives up 4 bases, and the segment between their germline ends measures 14 bases. CDR1 SGHRS and CDR2 YFSETQ were looked up in the germline V gene. In regard to this clonotype: Its target antigen remains unknown. Base qualities are not recorded, but no much larger clone differs from it by a single base.

Broader findings and caveats from the paper: It was suggested by the authors that each seasonal influenza vaccination may recruit only a limited number of new T cells.

Sequenced here: CD4+ T cells sorted from PBMCs, sampled roughly 24 months after vaccination. The chain couples TRBV5-1 to TRBJ1-1; a tentative D match to TRBD1 spans 6 bases. This clonotype was sampled from a man in his fifties or sixties who received an inactivated influenza vaccine. Donor details come from another sample of the same person, matched by shared clones. Here is the DNA: TGCGCCAGCAGCCTTTCACAGGGTGTCACTGAAGCTTTCTTT. Its protein product is CASSLSQGVTEAFF.